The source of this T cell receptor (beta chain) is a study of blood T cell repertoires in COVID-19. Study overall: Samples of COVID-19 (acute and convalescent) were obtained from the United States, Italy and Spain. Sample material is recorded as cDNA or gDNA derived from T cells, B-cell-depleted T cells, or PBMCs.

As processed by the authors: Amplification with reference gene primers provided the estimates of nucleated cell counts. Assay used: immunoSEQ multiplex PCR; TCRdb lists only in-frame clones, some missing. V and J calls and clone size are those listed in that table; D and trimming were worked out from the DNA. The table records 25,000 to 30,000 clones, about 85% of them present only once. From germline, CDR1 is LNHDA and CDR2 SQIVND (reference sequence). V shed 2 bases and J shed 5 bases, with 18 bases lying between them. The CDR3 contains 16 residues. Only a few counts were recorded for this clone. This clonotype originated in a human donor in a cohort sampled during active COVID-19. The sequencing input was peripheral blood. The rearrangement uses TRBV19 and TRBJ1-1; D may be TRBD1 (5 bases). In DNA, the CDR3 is TGTGCCAGTAGTATAATTCCCCCAGGCCCAGGGACTGAAGCTTTCTTT. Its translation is CASSIIPPGPGTEAFF.